The 23 T cell receptor beta chains listed next were all sequenced from one sample in a study of CD8 T cells in Susac syndrome. RNA totalling roughly 0.45 to 1 ug underwent reverse transcription with random hexamers. TCRdb recomputed calls from the immunoSEQ multiplex PCR reads with MiXCR, one row per CDR3 protein. The sample includes approximately 120,000 distinct CDR3 sequences, 80% to 95% seen only once; the top ten take about 0.12%. The specimen was CD8+ T cells from PBMCs. Receptor source: a human donor in good health.

The V and J genes are TRBV5-1 and TRBJ2-7, with TRBD1 as a possible D gene (6 bases). Between the trimmed V and J ends, which lost 4 bases and 0 bases, there was a span of 14 bases. CDR3 length equals 15 residues. CDR1 is SGHRS and CDR2 is YFSETQ in the germline V gene. This CDR3 reads CASSEPGQGSYEQYF. The CDR3 bases are TGCGCCAGCAGCGAACCGGGACAAGGCTCCTACGAGCAGTACTTC.

This clonotype was picked up one time. The chain recombines TRBV7-9 with TRBJ2-5; TRBD2 matches 8 bases. In germline, CDR1 is SEHNR, CDR2 FQNEAQ (reference sequence). CDR3 size: 15 residues. The V and J ends lost 6 bases and 7 bases, in that order; junction bases with no gene match: 13. CDR3 in amino acids: CASSDTSGVPGTQYF. The CDR3 nucleotides read TGTGCCAGCAGTGATACTAGCGGAGTGCCAGGGACCCAGTACTTC.

The genes are TRBV7-2 and TRBJ1-2, with 9 nucleotides matching TRBD1. Looked up from germline, CDR1 is SGHTA and CDR2 is FQGNSA. The CDR3 runs to 14 residues. Germline trimming cut 5 bases from V and 5 bases from J; bases unmatched to any gene: 6. CDR3 nucleotides: TGTGCCAGCAGCCAAGGACAGGGGCTTTATGGCTACACCTTC. Its translation is CASSQGQGLYGYTF. Based on the CDR3 plus reference TRBV7-2 and TRBJ1-2, the full variable domain is GAGVSQSPSNKVTEKGKDVELRCDPISGHTALYWYRQSLGQGLEFLIYFQGNSAPDKSGLPSDRFSAERTGGSVSTLTIQRTQQEDSAVYLCASSQGQGLYGYTFGSGTRLTVV.

The J gene is TRBJ1-4, the V gene TRBV3-1; D is unclear. The ends were cut back, 3 bases at V and 8 bases at J, with 19 bases in the middle. The germline gives CDR1 LGHDT, CDR2 YNNKEL (reference sequence). The CDR3 runs to 16 residues. The CDR3 sequence is CASSHPTEGFGEKLFF. Here the CDR3 DNA reads TGTGCCAGCAGCCACCCAACTGAGGGTTTCGGGGAAAAACTGTTTTTT.

This chain joins TRBV7-2 and TRBJ1-1; 8 nucleotides line up with TRBD1. Germline V gene sequence: CDR1 SGHTA, CDR2 FQGNSA. The CDR3 is 15 amino acids. V dropped 5 bases and J dropped 3; count of bases not matched to a gene: 8. CDR3 sequence: CASSRRGLEDTEAFF. In nucleotides, the CDR3 is TGTGCCAGCAGCCGCAGGGGGCTAGAGGACACTGAAGCTTTCTTT. Using reference TRBV7-2 and TRBJ1-1 for the parts outside the CDR3, the full variable domain is GAGVSQSPSNKVTEKGKDVELRCDPISGHTALYWYRQSLGQGLEFLIYFQGNSAPDKSGLPSDRFSAERTGGSVSTLTIQRTQQEDSAVYLCASSRRGLEDTEAFFGQGTRLTVV.

In its sample, this clonotype was seen once. The chain links TRBV19 to TRBJ1-5; D gene ambiguous. Trimming cost V 5 bases and J 4 bases, with 9 bases left between them. The germline gives CDR1 LNHDA, CDR2 SQIVND (reference sequence). The CDR3 is 13 residues long. DNA for the CDR3: TGTGCCAGTAGTCCTCAGAGGAATCAGCCCCAGCATTTT. Amino acids: CASSPQRNQPQHF.

J is TRBJ1-1 and V is TRBV2; D may be TRBD1 (6 bases). The CDR3 is made up of 13 amino acids. V was clipped by 6 bases and J by 2 bases, with 10 bases between them. CDR1 SNHLY and CDR2 FYNNEI come from the germline V gene. Here the CDR3 DNA reads TGTGCCAGCAGCGCAGGGGCCAACACTGAAGCTTTCTTT. Protein product: CASSAGANTEAFF.

The V call is TRBV19, the J call TRBJ1-1; the match to TRBD1 covers 9 bases. With 5 bases clipped from V and 7 bases from J, the junction kept 5 bases outside the gene matches. Germline assignment: CDR1 LNHDA and CDR2 SQIVND (reference sequence). The CDR3 extends over 13 amino acids. The CDR3 sequence: CASSPGQGYEAFF. The CDR3 nucleotides are TGTGCCAGTAGTCCGGGACAGGGTTATGAAGCTTTCTTT. The full variable domain, completed using reference TRBV19 and TRBJ1-1, is DGGITQSPKYLFRKEGQNVTLSCEQNLNHDAMYWYRQDPGQGLRLIYYSQIVNDFQKGDIAEGYSVSREKKESFPLTVTSAQKNPTAFYLCASSPGQGYEAFFGQGTRLTVV.

CDR3 in amino acids: CASSIASASPDTQYF. For the CDR3, the DNA is TGTGCCAGTAGTATAGCTTCCGCGTCGCCAGATACGCAGTATTTT. The V gene is TRBV19, the J gene TRBJ2-3; D not resolved. This CDR3 has 15 residues. Germline CDR1 LNHDA, CDR2 SQIVND (reference sequence). V was pared by 1 base and J by 4 bases, with 12 bases between.

The chain has TRBV5-6 and TRBJ1-2, with TRBD1 identical over 7 bases. The CDR3 is made up of 13 amino acids. The V gene end was trimmed by 3 bases and the J gene end by 8 bases; junction bases not matched to a gene: 7. Germline loops: CDR1 SGHDT, CDR2 YYEEEE. CDR3 in DNA: TGTGCCAGCAGCTGGAAGGGGGCCGGGGGCTACACCTTC. Encoded protein: CASSWKGAGGYTF.

This clonotype was found once. V gene TRBV7-8 combines with J gene TRBJ2-1, with a possible D match to TRBD2 (7 bases). Germline V gene data show CDR1 as SGHVS and CDR2 as FQNEAQ. The CDR3 has 15 amino acids. The V gene lost 5 bases and the J gene lost 6 bases, with 17 bases spanning the gap. DNA for the CDR3: TGTGCCAGCAGCCCAGGGGCTAGCGGTATCAATGAGCAGTTCTTC. Its translation: CASSPGASGINEQFF.

The genes are TRBV7-2 and TRBJ2-5, with a possible D match to TRBD1 (5 bases). V lost 1 base, J lost 0 bases, and 12 bases lay in between. The CDR3 runs to 16 residues. Germline V gene data show CDR1 as SGHTA and CDR2 as FQGNSA. The CDR3 nucleotides read TGTGCCAGCAGCTTAGGTACAGGACAATACCAAGAGACCCAGTACTTC. Translated: CASSLGTGQYQETQYF.

DNA for the CDR3: TGTGCCAGCAGTGATGGCCCACGGATGGGATACACCATATATTTT. Amino acid sequence: CASSDGPRMGYTIYF. The chain has TRBV2 and TRBJ1-3; D is uncertain. Germline CDR1 is SNHLY and CDR2 is FYNNEI. Trimming left V 3 bases short and J 8 bases short, with 17 bases between. The CDR3 consists of 15 residues.

The CDR3: CASSTQQGLGTGELFF. The CDR3 region has the DNA TGTGCCAGCAGCACCCAACAGGGGCTTGGCACCGGGGAGCTGTTTTTT. The gene calls are TRBV7-2 and TRBJ2-2; 7 nucleotides align to TRBD1. The CDR3 loop spans 16 amino acids. Germline-derived CDR1 and CDR2 are SGHTA and FQGNSA. Losses at the gene ends were 5 bases for V and 4 bases for J; bases not matched to a gene: 10.

The J gene is TRBJ2-7, the V gene TRBV29-1; 7 positions agree with TRBD1. Trimming cost V 1 base and J 4 bases; bases outside gene matches: 22. CDR1 and CDR2 (germline): SQVTM, ANQGSEA. This CDR3 region has 19 residues. The DNA of the CDR3 is TGCAGCGTTGAAGCAACCGATCTGGATCCGGGACAGCCACCTTACGAGCAGTACTTC. Protein sequence: CSVEATDLDPGQPPYEQYF.

This clonotype was recorded only once. V and J are TRBV5-4 and TRBJ1-4; 7 bases agree with TRBD1. The trim removed 5 bases at V and 4 bases at J, leaving 8 bases unmatched. This CDR3 is 15 amino acids long. The germline V gene encodes CDR1 SGHNT and CDR2 YYREEE (reference sequence). CDR3 amino acids: CASSRMGQINEKLFF. The CDR3 coding sequence is TGTGCCAGCAGTCGTATGGGACAGATTAATGAAAAACTGTTTTTT.

J is TRBJ2-2 and V is TRBV19, with unresolved D. Between the trimmed V and J ends, which lost 1 base and 0 bases, there was a span of 6 bases. This CDR3 region has 15 residues. Per germline, CDR1 LNHDA and CDR2 SQIVND (reference sequence). DNA for the CDR3: TGTGCCAGTAGTATAGTGGGCGCGAACACCGGGGAGCTGTTTTTT. It codes for CASSIVGANTGELFF.

The chain uses TRBV6-2 or TRBV6-3 and TRBJ1-1; the D is unclear. The germline V gene has CDR1 MNHEY and CDR2 SVGEGT. Between the trimmed V and J ends, which lost 4 bases and 2 bases, there was a span of 14 bases. The CDR3 consists of 15 residues. The CDR3 region has the DNA TGTGCCAGCAGTTTGTACGACATGATTAACACTGAAGCTTTCTTT. Encoded protein: CASSLYDMINTEAFF.

The gene calls are TRBV6-1 and TRBJ1-2; D remains ambiguous. Trimming took off 6 bases at V and 1 base at J, with 24 bases between the two ends. Looked up from germline, CDR1 is MNHNS and CDR2 is SASEGT. The CDR3 sequence is 18 residues long. CDR3 in amino acids: CASRALTDGISINYGYTF. In nucleotides, the CDR3 is TGTGCCAGCAGAGCCTTGACGGACGGTATCAGTATTAACTATGGCTACACCTTC.

The V and J genes are TRBV9 and TRBJ2-2, with TRBD2 identical over 10 bases. With 2 bases clipped from V and 6 bases from J, the junction kept 7 bases outside the gene matches. From germline, CDR1 is SGDLS and CDR2 YYNGEE. The CDR3 length is 16 residues. CDR3 coding DNA: TGTGCCAGCAGCGTTGTGCTCAGCGGGGGGGCCGGGGAGCTGTTTTTT. This gives the protein CASSVVLSGGAGELFF.

The count of this clonotype is one. The V call is TRBV5-1, the J call TRBJ2-5; D may be TRBD1 (5 bases). The germline V gene has CDR1 SGHRS and CDR2 YFSETQ. The CDR3 has 14 residues. Deletions cut 4 bases from V and 4 bases from J, with 14 bases between. CDR3 loop: CASSRDSGIETQYF. The CDR3 nucleotides read TGCGCCAGCAGCCGAGACTCAGGGATAGAGACCCAGTACTTC.

V and J are TRBV6-2 or TRBV6-3 and TRBJ1-1; D is undetermined. The V gene's germline CDR1 is MNHEY and CDR2 SVGEGT. V lost 6 bases, J lost 5 bases, and 13 bases lay in between. The CDR3 sequence is 13 residues long. CDR3 bases: TGTGCCAGCAGCGATGGATTTGGGACTGAAGCTTTCTTT. Amino acids: CASSDGFGTEAFF.

The chain has TRBV29-1 and TRBJ2-3; 9 nucleotides agree with TRBD1. Looked up from germline, CDR1 is SQVTM and CDR2 is ANQGSEA. The CDR3 covers 14 residues. J was trimmed by 3 bases and V by 8 bases; bases with no gene match: 9. CDR3 loop: CSFNLQGATDTQYF. Here the CDR3 DNA reads TGCAGCTTTAACCTACAGGGGGCAACAGATACGCAGTATTTT.